These T cell receptor beta chains were read from a single sample in a study of shared clonotypes between healthy human individuals. Sequencing used immunoSEQ multiplex PCR; TCRdb keeps in-frame clones, though not all of them. The data contain roughly 2.4 million clones, about 94% of them seen just once; the ten biggest clones take up more than 0.1%. Sequenced: naive CD4+ T cells sorted from blood. Every receptor here comes from a man aged 18 to 30 in good health. Each CDR3 is given with its conserved first and last residue. D genes are given only for firm matches. Clone size, where shown, is once, few, many, or a class for clones that have expanded.

clone_size: NA
j_call: TRBJ1-2
v_call: TRBV6-5
d_call: NA
cdr3_nt: TGTGCCAGCGCTAATCCCGGCGGAGGGTTCGTTGGCTACACCTTC
cdr3_aa: CASANPGGGFVGYTF

clone_size: NA
j_call: TRBJ1-2
v_call: TRBV15
d_call: NA
cdr3_nt: TGTGCCACCAGCGCAGGCTCCAGGGACGGCTATGGCTACACCTTC
cdr3_aa: CATSAGSRDGYGYTF

clone_size: NA
j_call: TRBJ1-2
v_call: TRBV19
d_call: TRBD1
cdr3_nt: TGTGCCAGTAGTATACGACAGGGGGCGGATGGCTACACCTTC
cdr3_aa: CASSIRQGADGYTF

clone_size: NA
j_call: TRBJ2-5
v_call: TRBV7-7
d_call: NA
cdr3_nt: TGTGCTAGCAGCTTAGTAGGGGTAGATGGGACCCAGTACTTC
cdr3_aa: CASSLVGVDGTQYF

clone_size: NA
j_call: TRBJ2-7
v_call: TRBV2
d_call: NA
cdr3_nt: TGTGCCAGCAGTGACCCCTACGGGGTACCCGAGCAGTACTTC
cdr3_aa: CASSDPYGVPEQYF

clone_size: NA
j_call: TRBJ2-7
v_call: TRBV5-1
d_call: TRBD2
cdr3_nt: TGCGCCAGCAGCACCGGGACTAGCGGGTCGAGCTCCTACGAGCAGTACTTC
cdr3_aa: CASSTGTSGSSSYEQYF

clone_size: once
j_call: TRBJ2-3
v_call: TRBV6-5
d_call: NA
cdr3_nt: TGTGCCAGCAGCCGGGGAGATACGCAGTATTTT
cdr3_aa: CASSRGDTQYF

clone_size: NA
j_call: TRBJ2-1
v_call: TRBV6-5
d_call: NA
cdr3_nt: TGTGCCAGCGCGGGGTACAATGAGCAGTTCTTC
cdr3_aa: CASAGYNEQFF

clone_size: NA
j_call: TRBJ2-5
v_call: TRBV15
d_call: NA
cdr3_nt: TGTGCCACCAGCAGCCGCCGGGACCCCAAATCGGAGACCCAGTACTTC
cdr3_aa: CATSSRRDPKSETQYF

clone_size: NA
j_call: TRBJ2-5
v_call: TRBV6-6
d_call: NA
cdr3_nt: TGTGCCAGCAGTACAGGGCCACAAGAGACCCAGTACTTC
cdr3_aa: CASSTGPQETQYF

clone_size: NA
j_call: TRBJ2-7
v_call: TRBV6-1
d_call: TRBD1
cdr3_nt: TGTGCCAGCACCGGGACAGTAAGCTACGAGCAGTACTTC
cdr3_aa: CASTGTVSYEQYF

clone_size: NA
j_call: TRBJ2-1
v_call: TRBV4-3
d_call: TRBD1
cdr3_nt: TGCGCCAGCAGCCGATCCCGGACAGGGGAAACAGGTGAGCAGTTCTTC
cdr3_aa: CASSRSRTGETGEQFF

clone_size: NA
j_call: TRBJ1-2
v_call: TRBV4-3
d_call: TRBD1
cdr3_nt: TGCGCCAGCAGCCAAGCCGGGACAGGGTATGGCTACACCTTC
cdr3_aa: CASSQAGTGYGYTF

clone_size: NA
j_call: TRBJ2-5
v_call: TRBV19
d_call: TRBD2
cdr3_nt: TGTGCCAGTAGTATGGTCAGCGGGAGACCGGAGACCCAGTACTTC
cdr3_aa: CASSMVSGRPETQYF

clone_size: NA
j_call: TRBJ1-5
v_call: TRBV6-1
d_call: NA
cdr3_nt: TGTGCCAGCAGTGAAGCGGGGAGGGGCTATCAGCCCCAGCATTTT
cdr3_aa: CASSEAGRGYQPQHF

clone_size: NA
j_call: TRBJ1-2
v_call: TRBV12-5
d_call: TRBD1
cdr3_nt: TGTGCTAGTGGTTTGACAGGGGGGAACTATGGCTACACCTTC
cdr3_aa: CASGLTGGNYGYTF

clone_size: NA
j_call: TRBJ1-6
v_call: TRBV27
d_call: NA
cdr3_nt: TGTGCCAGCAGCCTACAGCGCGCCCAAATTCAGTCCCTCCACTTT
cdr3_aa: CASSLQRAQIQSLHF

clone_size: NA
j_call: TRBJ2-7
v_call: TRBV7-6
d_call: NA
cdr3_nt: TGTGCCAGCAGCTTAGCGTTGATGCTCCCCAGCTCCTACGAGCAGTACTTC
cdr3_aa: CASSLALMLPSSYEQYF

clone_size: NA
j_call: TRBJ1-5
v_call: TRBV11-2
d_call: NA
cdr3_nt: TGTGCCAGCAGCCCGGGTGGGGGACCGGGTCAGCCCCAGCATTTT
cdr3_aa: CASSPGGGPGQPQHF

clone_size: NA
j_call: TRBJ1-3
v_call: TRBV5-4
d_call: TRBD1
cdr3_nt: TGTGCCAGCAGCTCCGGGCCGGGACAGGGAACATCTGGAAACACCATATATTTT
cdr3_aa: CASSSGPGQGTSGNTIYF

clone_size: NA
j_call: TRBJ2-3
v_call: TRBV6-1
d_call: TRBD1
cdr3_nt: TGTGCCAGCAGTACGACAGGGGGCACAGATACGCAGTATTTT
cdr3_aa: CASSTTGGTDTQYF

clone_size: NA
j_call: TRBJ2-7
v_call: TRBV13
d_call: TRBD2
cdr3_nt: TGTGCCAGCAGCCGGACTAGTTCCCCCTACGAGCAGTACTTC
cdr3_aa: CASSRTSSPYEQYF

clone_size: NA
j_call: TRBJ1-1
v_call: TRBV10-3
d_call: TRBD1
cdr3_nt: TGTGCCATCAGGCCGACTGCCGGGACAGTGAACACTGAAGCTTTCTTT
cdr3_aa: CAIRPTAGTVNTEAFF

clone_size: NA
j_call: TRBJ2-1
v_call: TRBV6-5
d_call: NA
cdr3_nt: TGTGCCAGCAGGCCGCCGGGCAATGAGCAGTTCTTC
cdr3_aa: CASRPPGNEQFF